The text below deals with one TCR beta chain. This clone has more than one count but fewer than ten. Its antigen is still unknown. No base quality information exists; no much larger clone differs at one position. Trimming removed 4 bases from V and 7 bases from J, leaving 16 bases between the germline ends. The CDR3 starts with the cysteine, ends with the phenylalanine, and has 15 residues. The sequence is cut down to CDR3 DNA, 45 bases in frame from base 1. CDR1 is given as LGHNA and CDR2 as YNFKEQ, both from the germline V gene. The data were taken from a study of cytomegalovirus exposure and HLA in healthy donors (dated by TCRdb to 2017 to 2019). Regarding the study in general: An earlier analysis of roughly 610 of the donors reported 250 to 300 Gb of sequence data and around 120 million unique TCR beta sequences obtained from 150 million to 200 million T cells. An early release covering roughly 600 HLA-typed donors comprised 250 to 350 gigabases of sequencing data and some 79 million unique TCR sequences. Of the 300 to 500 genotyped donors, 70% to 90% were placed in the genetic ancestry cluster associated with self-reported Caucasian donors. The study was designed to test whether signatures of past pathogen exposure could be identified by cataloging public T cell receptors. The study used immunosequencing to profile the T cell repertoires of approximately 630 subjects and linked those repertoires to cytomegalovirus serostatus. A separate validation cohort of approximately 130 different subjects was used in addition to the approximately 610-subject first cohort. High-throughput TCR immunosequencing, statistical association of individual TCRs with disease status, and machine learning were combined to predict cytomegalovirus infection status. A later analysis re-examined previously published TCR beta repertoires from several hundred donors and added high-resolution HLA genotyping to investigate patterns of TCR occurrence. In the later analysis, no new phenotypic data were used to find candidate immune exposures; instead, reliance was placed on TCR beta sequences and their occurrence across donors. An earlier analysis of roughly 580 of the donors used high-throughput TCR beta sequencing to judge whether each TCR beta V gene segment behaved as functional or pseudogenic. Donor age, sex, ethnicity and CMV serostatus were compiled alongside the repertoire data. Genome-wide SNP genotypes for about 65% of the 666 donors were used in a later genetic analysis, which treated that subset as a discovery cohort. Every repertoire in the discovery cohort had been generated on one and the same sequencing platform. HLA typing covered class I and class II loci at four-digit resolution. The number of donors typed differed by locus, with roughly 620-630 for A, B, C, DRB1 and DQB1, 522 for DQA1, about 610 for DPA1, and 450 to 480 for DPB1. A handful of DR-DQ haplotypes were treated as single units for association and clustering because of strong linkage in the cohort. Across under 500 genotyped donors of the cohort, an average of approximately 240,000 unique TCR beta nucleotide sequences per donor were sequenced, and roughly 20% of those sequences were non-productive.

The cohort was made up of 650 to 700 healthy bone marrow donors. At the time of sampling, every cohort member was nominally healthy, though immune exposures that went unrecorded were likely present. The donor tested CMV seronegative, placing the donor among the 350 or so seronegative members of the cohort. Every donor gave a peripheral blood sample, and the peripheral blood mononuclear cells from that sample were used for TCR beta sequencing. Genomic DNA extraction from the blood cell samples was performed with the Qiagen DNeasy Blood Extraction Kit. The full study reports these points: In a later analysis, around 17,000 TCR beta sequences were associated with specific HLA alleles at a false discovery rate of 0.05. A later genetic analysis reported fewer N-insertions in productive TCRs among donors in an Asian-associated ancestry cluster than the approximately 670-donor mean. The 87-base-pair reads could not distinguish some IMGT-functional V segments, including TRBV6-2 and TRBV6-3, so those segments were excluded. According to a later analysis, parvovirus B19, influenza, CMV and Epstein-Barr virus appeared linked to several top co-occurrence clusters. An association between a missense DCLRE1C variant and V-gene and J-gene trimming of TCR beta chains was found in a later genetic analysis and replicated in an independent cohort. A cluster of highly shared sequence variants was judged likely to be a technical artifact of the sequencing pipeline. Because HLA typing was missing for some donors at each locus, association tests included only the typed subset. In vitro tests confirmed that a few of the cytomegalovirus-associated TCR beta chains recognize cytomegalovirus antigens. The classifier was reported to diagnose cytomegalovirus status with high specificity and sensitivity in both the original cohort and the validation cohort. When HLA alleles, especially DR and DQ, strongly co-occurred, attributing TCR associations to individual alleles was difficult. A further reported finding was that TCR beta sequences accurately predicted the HLA-A and HLA-B alleles for most subjects in the first cohort. Broadly in line with IMGT annotations, most TCR beta V segments showed up in productive rearrangements about 87% or about 30% of the time in an earlier analysis of 587 of the donors. While some public TCRs were present in many individuals, most TCR sequences turned up only very rarely across donors. Presence/absence analyses assumed roughly uniform sequencing depth across donors, an assumption that may not hold. The study gave a list of 150 to 200 TCR beta chains associated with cytomegalovirus. It was suggested by the authors that the approach could potentially be generalized to other disease states and immunological phenotypes. Linkage disequilibrium might explain the correlated functional status among segregating V segments, but an unknown experimental factor could not be ruled out. A later analysis found that HLA-associated TCR beta chains were more clonally expanded and had lower generation probabilities than equally common non-associated chains. In a later analysis, TCR association rates were found to vary across HLA loci, with the most associated TCRs seen for DRB1 alleles and the fewest for HLA-C alleles. Because counts were too low, about 18 rarely observed V segments, including chromosome 9 orphons, were excluded from the earlier analysis of around 590 of the donors. Most CMV-associated TCR beta chains appeared to be HLA-restricted in a later analysis, and the HLA associations seemed to be driven largely by CMV exposure. CMV serostatus was the only immune exposure information available for the cohort. The cohort was sequenced for TCR beta chains only, and without alpha or paired-chain data the features that could be detected were limited.

The library was generated by the immunoSEQ multiplex PCR assay. For the multiplex PCR, a mixture combining 60 forward primers for TCR Vbeta segments and 13 reverse primers for TCR Jbeta segments was used. The CDR3 region of rearranged TCR beta genes was amplified from genomic DNA with a multiplex PCR assay. Amplified TCR beta libraries were sequenced as 87-base-pair reads on the Illumina HiSeq System. The authors' pipeline ran thus. A later analysis tallied 75 million to 95 million unique TCR beta chains across the approximately 670 repertoires, and about 12 million of those chains were shared by two or more donors. A nearest-neighbor algorithm error-corrected the raw reads and collapsed the reads into unique sequences, merging closely related sequences to remove PCR and sequencing errors. V, D and J gene segments were assigned by aligning CDR3 sequences to IMGT reference sequences. Each retained sequence needed at least a six-nucleotide match to both a V gene segment and a J gene segment. Rearrangements were classified as productive when the CDR3 lacked stop codons and remained in frame with V and J, and all other rearrangements were classified as non-productive. Following IMGT convention, CDR3 was defined as the stretch from the second conserved V-encoded cysteine to the conserved J-encoded phenylalanine. Sequences without an unambiguous match to a single V gene segment were excluded from the earlier analysis of about 630 of the donors. In an earlier analysis of a few hundred of the donors, V segments were called functional above 56.7% productive rearrangements and were called segregating when the between-donor standard deviation exceeded 5%. A statistical classification framework was developed to diagnose cytomegalovirus status using the catalog of TCR beta chain sequences. A later analysis assigned V and J genes by comparing TCR nucleotide sequences with IMGT/GENE-DB human TR gene sequences. Using the TCRdist pipeline, a later analysis assigned CDR3 sequences along with most-parsimonious VDJ recombination scenarios. In a later analysis, each TCR beta chain was defined by its CDR3 amino acid sequence together with its V-gene family, and reads without a unique V-gene family were excluded. A later analysis removed 592 highly shared, low-generation-probability nucleotide sequences to deal with suspected cross-contamination and a sequencing artifact. For each public chain, a later analysis derived a clonal expansion index from normalized ranks of inferred template counts within each repertoire. A later analysis computed generation probabilities with a VDJ recombination model fitted to out-of-frame rearrangements, and checked the results against IGoR. In a later analysis, TCR-TCR, TCR-HLA and TCR-CMV co-occurrence was scored with hypergeometric tests, and a repertoire-size bias correction was applied to TCR pairs. In a later analysis, false discovery rates were estimated by permuting HLA or CMV assignments 20 times. A later analysis grouped co-occurring TCRs with DBSCAN, adding TCRdist sequence similarity when clustering within HLA-allele-positive subsets. Co-occurrence clustering excluded repertoires with fewer than 30,000 or more than 120,000 public chains, plus five with anomalous nucleotide sharing. TCRdb mirrors the immuneACCESS table, restricted to in-frame sequences. Some clones are absent from its copies; in checked studies, under half trace to an unresolved V gene, and the reason for the others is unknown. The V and J calls and the clone size are those of that table, but D and trimming were determined from the DNA. The sample records some 150,000 clones, approximately 9% of which are singletons. The ten biggest clones cover about 2% of the sample.

The clonotype originates from a male donor in good health and CMV-seronegative. The sequencing input was PBMCs. The V and J segments used are TRBV4-2 and TRBJ2-2; TRBD2 is perhaps the D gene, given 6 matching bases. This receptor carries the CDR3 CASSPQGKEGGELFF. The DNA reads as follows: TGTGCCAGCAGCCCTCAGGGCAAGGAGGGCGGGGAGCTGTTTTTT.